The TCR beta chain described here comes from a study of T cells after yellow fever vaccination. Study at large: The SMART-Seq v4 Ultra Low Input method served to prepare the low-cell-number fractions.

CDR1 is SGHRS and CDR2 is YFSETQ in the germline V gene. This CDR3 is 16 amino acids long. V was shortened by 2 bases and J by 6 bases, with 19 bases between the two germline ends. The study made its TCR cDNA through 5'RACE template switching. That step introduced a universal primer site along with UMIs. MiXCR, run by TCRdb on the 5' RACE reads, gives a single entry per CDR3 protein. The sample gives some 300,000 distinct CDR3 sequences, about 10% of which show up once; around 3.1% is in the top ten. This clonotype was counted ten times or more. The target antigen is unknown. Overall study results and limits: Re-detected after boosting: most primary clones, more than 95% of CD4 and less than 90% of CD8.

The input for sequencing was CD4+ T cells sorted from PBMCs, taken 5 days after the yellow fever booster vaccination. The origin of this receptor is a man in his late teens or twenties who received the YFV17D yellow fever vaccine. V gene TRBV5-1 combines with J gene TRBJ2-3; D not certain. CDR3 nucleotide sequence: TGCGCCAGCAGCTTCGGGCGCACGGCAGGCGATGATACGCAGTATTTT. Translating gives CASSFGRTAGDDTQYF.